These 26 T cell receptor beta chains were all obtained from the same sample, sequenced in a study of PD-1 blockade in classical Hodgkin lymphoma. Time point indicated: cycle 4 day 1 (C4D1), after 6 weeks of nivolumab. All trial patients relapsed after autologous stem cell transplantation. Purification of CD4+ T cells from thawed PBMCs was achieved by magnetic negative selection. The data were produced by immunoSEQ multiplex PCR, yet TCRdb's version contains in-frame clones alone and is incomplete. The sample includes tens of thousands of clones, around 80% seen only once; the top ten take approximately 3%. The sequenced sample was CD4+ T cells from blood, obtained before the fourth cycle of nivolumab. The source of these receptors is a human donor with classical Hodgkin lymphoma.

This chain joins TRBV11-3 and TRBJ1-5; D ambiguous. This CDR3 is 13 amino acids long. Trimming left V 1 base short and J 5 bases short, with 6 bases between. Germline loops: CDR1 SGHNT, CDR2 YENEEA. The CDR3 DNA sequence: TGTGCCAGCAGCTTAGGCCTGGATCAGCCCCAGCATTTT. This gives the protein CASSLGLDQPQHF. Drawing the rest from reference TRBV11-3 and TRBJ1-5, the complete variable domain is EAGVVQSPRYKIIEKKQPVAFWCNPISGHNTLYWYLQNLGQGPELLIRYENEEAVDDSQLPKDRFSAERLKGVDSTLKIQPAELGDSAVYLCASSLGLDQPQHFGDGTRLSIL.

The CDR3 DNA is TGTGCCAGCAGAGACCGGACGGTAAACACTGAAGCTTTCTTT. Protein sequence: CASRDRTVNTEAFF. The genes are TRBV27 and TRBJ1-1; D gene unclear. Germline CDR1 and CDR2: MNHEY and SMNVEV (reference sequence). The CDR3 loop spans 14 amino acids. V lost 6 bases and J lost 2, with 13 bases in between.

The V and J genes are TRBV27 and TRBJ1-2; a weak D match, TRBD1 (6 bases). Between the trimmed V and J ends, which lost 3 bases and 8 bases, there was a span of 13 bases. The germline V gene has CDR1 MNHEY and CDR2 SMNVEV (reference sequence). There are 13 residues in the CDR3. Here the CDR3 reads CASSFRGLAGYTF. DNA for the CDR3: TGTGCCAGCAGTTTTAGGGGGTTGGCGGGCTACACCTTC.

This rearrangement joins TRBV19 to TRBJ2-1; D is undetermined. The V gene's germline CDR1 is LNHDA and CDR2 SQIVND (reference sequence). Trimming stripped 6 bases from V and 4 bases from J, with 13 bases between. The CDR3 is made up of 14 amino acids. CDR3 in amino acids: CASSSVAWYNEQFF. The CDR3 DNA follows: TGTGCCAGTAGCTCCGTCGCTTGGTACAATGAGCAGTTCTTC.

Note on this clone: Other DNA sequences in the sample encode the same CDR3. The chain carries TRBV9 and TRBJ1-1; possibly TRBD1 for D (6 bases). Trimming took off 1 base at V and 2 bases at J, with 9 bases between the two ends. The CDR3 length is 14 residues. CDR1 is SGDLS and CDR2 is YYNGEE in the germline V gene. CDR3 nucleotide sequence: TGTGCCAGCAGCGTACGGACAGAAAACACTGAAGCTTTCTTT. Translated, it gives CASSVRTENTEAFF.

The CDR3 bases are TGCGCCAGCAGCTACGACAGGGCCTATGGCTACACCTTC. It codes for CASSYDRAYGYTF. The rearrangement links TRBV5-1 to TRBJ1-2; 7 bases line up with TRBD1. The CDR3 covers 13 residues. Germline CDR1 reads SGHRS; CDR2 reads YFSETQ. V lost 3 bases, J lost 4 bases, and 3 bases stayed unmatched.

CDR3 coding DNA: TGCGCCAGCAGCACCGGTAATCCAGAGTCAGATACGCAGTATTTT. Protein product: CASSTGNPESDTQYF. The chain employs TRBV5-1 and TRBJ2-3; no firm D call. V gave up 4 bases and J gave up 4 bases, with 16 bases separating them. This CDR3 has 15 residues. Germline CDR1 SGHRS, CDR2 YFSETQ.

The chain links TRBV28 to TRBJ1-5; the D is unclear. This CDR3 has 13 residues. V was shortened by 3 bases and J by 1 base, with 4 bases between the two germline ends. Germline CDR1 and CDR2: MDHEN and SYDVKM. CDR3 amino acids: CASSFSSNQPQHF. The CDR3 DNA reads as TGTGCCAGCAGTTTTAGCAGCAATCAGCCCCAGCATTTT.

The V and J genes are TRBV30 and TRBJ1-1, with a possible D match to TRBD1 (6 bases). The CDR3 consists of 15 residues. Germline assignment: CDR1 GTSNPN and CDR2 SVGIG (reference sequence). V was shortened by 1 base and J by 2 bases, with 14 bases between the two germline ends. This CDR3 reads CAWSEPDRTNTEAFF. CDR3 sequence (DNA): TGTGCCTGGAGTGAACCTGACAGGACAAACACTGAAGCTTTCTTT.

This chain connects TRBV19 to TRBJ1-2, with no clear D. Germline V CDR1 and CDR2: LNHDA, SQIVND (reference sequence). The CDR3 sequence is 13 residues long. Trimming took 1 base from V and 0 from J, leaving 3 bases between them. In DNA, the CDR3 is TGTGCCAGTAGTATAGTGCCTAACTATGGCTACACCTTC. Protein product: CASSIVPNYGYTF.

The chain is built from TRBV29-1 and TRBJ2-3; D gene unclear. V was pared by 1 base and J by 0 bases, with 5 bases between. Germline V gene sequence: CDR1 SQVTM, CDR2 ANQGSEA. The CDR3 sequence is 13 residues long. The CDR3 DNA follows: TGCAGCGTTGAAGGACCTAGCACAGATACGCAGTATTTT. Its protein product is CSVEGPSTDTQYF.

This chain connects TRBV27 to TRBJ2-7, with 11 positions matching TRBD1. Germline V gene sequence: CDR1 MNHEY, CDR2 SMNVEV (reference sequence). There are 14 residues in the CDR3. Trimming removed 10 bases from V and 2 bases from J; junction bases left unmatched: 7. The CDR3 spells CATSWGQGAYEQYF. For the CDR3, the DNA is TGTGCCACCTCTTGGGGACAGGGGGCCTACGAGCAGTACTTC.

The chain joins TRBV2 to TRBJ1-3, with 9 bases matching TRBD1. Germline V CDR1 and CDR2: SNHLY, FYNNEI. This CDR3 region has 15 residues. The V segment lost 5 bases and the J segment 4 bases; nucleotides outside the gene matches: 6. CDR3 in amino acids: CASSPLQGAGNTIYF. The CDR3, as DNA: TGTGCCAGCAGTCCTCTACAGGGGGCGGGAAACACCATATATTTT.

CDR3 residues: CASSTGYYGYTF. The CDR3 DNA is TGCGCCAGCAGTACAGGCTACTATGGCTACACCTTC. This chain uses TRBV10-2 with TRBJ1-2, with a tentative D call TRBD1 (5 bases). In germline, CDR1 is WSHSY, CDR2 SAAADI. The V gene lost 5 bases and the J gene lost 3 bases, with 7 bases spanning the gap. There are 12 residues in the CDR3.

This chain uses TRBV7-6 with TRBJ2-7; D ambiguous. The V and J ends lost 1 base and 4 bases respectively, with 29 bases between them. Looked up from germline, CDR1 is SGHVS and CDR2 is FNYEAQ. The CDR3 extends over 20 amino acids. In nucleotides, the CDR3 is TGTGCCAGCAGCTTAGAGGCCATCGATTCTCTACTAACTTTGGAGTACGAGCAGTACTTC. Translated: CASSLEAIDSLLTLEYEQYF.

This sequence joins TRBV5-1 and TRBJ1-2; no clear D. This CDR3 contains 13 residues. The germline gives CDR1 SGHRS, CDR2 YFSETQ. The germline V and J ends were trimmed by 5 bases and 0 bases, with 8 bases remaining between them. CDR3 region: CASRAVSNYGYTF. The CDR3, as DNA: TGCGCCAGCAGGGCAGTCTCTAACTATGGCTACACCTTC.

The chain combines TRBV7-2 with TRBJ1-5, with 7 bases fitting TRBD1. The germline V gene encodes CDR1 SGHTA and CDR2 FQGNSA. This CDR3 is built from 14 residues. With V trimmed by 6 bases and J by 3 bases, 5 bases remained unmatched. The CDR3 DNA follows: TGTGCCAGCAGTCCTGACAGGGTCAATCAGCCCCAGCATTTT. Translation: CASSPDRVNQPQHF. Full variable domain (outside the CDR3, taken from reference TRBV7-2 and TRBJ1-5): GAGVSQSPSNKVTEKGKDVELRCDPISGHTALYWYRQSLGQGLEFLIYFQGNSAPDKSGLPSDRFSAERTGGSVSTLTIQRTQQEDSAVYLCASSPDRVNQPQHFGDGTRLSIL.

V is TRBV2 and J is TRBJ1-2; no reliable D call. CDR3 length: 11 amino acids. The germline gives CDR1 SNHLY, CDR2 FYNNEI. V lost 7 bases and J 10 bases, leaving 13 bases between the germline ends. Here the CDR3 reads CASKVEGNYTF. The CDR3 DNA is TGTGCCAGCAAGGTTGAGGGAAACTACACCTTC. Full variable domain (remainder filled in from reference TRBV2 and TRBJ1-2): EPEVTQTPSHQVTQMGQEVILRCVPISNHLYFYWYRQILGQKVEFLVSFYNNEISEKSEIFDDQFSVERPDGSNFTLKIRSTKLEDSAMYFCASKVEGNYTFGSGTRLTVV.

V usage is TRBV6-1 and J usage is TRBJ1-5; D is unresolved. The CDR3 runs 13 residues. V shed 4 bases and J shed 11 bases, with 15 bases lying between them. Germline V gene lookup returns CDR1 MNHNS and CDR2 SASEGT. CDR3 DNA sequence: TGTGCCAGCAGTGCTAATGTGGGAGAGTCCCAGCATTTT. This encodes CASSANVGESQHF.

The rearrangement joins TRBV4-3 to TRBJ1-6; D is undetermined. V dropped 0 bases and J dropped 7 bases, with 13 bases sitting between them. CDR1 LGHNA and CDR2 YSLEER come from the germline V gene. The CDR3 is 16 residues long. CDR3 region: CASSQEENWRNSPLHF. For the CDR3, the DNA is TGCGCCAGCAGCCAAGAGGAGAACTGGCGGAATTCACCCCTCCACTTT.

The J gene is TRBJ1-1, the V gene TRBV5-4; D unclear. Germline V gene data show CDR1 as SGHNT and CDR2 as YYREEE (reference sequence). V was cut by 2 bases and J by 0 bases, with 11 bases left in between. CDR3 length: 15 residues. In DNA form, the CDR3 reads TGTGCCAGCAGCTTACCACGGACCGTGAACACTGAAGCTTTCTTT. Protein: CASSLPRTVNTEAFF.

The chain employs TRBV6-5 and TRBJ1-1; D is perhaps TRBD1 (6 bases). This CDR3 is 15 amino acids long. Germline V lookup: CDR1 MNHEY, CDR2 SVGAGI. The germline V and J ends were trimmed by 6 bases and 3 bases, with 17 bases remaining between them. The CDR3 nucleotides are TGTGCCAGCAGGTGGTCCGGGGGCCGGGACACTGAAGCTTTCTTT. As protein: CASRWSGGRDTEAFF.

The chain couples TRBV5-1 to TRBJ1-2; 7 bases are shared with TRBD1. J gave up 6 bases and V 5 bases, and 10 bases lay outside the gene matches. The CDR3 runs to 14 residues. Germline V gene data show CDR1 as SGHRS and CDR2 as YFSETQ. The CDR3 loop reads CASSRDSGDNGYTF. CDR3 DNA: TGCGCCAGCAGTAGGGACAGTGGGGATAATGGCTACACCTTC. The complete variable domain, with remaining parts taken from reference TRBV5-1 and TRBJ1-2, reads KAGVTQTPRYLIKTRGQQVTLSCSPISGHRSVSWYQQTPGQGLQFLFEYFSETQRNKGNFPGRFSGRQFSNSRSEMNVSTLELGDSALYLCASSRDSGDNGYTFGSGTRLTVV.

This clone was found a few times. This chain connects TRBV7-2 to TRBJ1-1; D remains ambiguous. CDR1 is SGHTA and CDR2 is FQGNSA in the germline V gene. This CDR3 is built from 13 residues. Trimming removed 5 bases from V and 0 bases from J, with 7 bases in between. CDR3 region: CASSQLMNTEAFF. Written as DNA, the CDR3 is TGTGCCAGCAGCCAGCTTATGAACACTGAAGCTTTCTTT.

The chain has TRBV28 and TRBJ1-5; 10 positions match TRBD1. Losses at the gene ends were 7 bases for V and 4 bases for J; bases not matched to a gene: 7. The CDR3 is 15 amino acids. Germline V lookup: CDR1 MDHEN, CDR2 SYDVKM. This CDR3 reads CASTDRGRYNQPQHF. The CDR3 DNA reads TGTGCCAGCACCGACAGGGGGCGTTATAATCAGCCCCAGCATTTT.

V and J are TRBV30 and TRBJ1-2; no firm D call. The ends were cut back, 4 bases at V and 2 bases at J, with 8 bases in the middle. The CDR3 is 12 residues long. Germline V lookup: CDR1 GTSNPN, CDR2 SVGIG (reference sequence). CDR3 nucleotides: TGTGCCTGGACAGATCTAAACTATGGCTACACCTTC. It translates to CAWTDLNYGYTF.